What follows are 29 T cell receptor beta chains derived from one specimen sequenced in a study of cytomegalovirus exposure and HLA in healthy donors. PCR primers comprised 60 Vbeta and 13 Jbeta primers. Produced via immunoSEQ multiplex PCR; TCRdb's table is partial and in-frame only. The profile shows roughly 140,000 clones, around 78% of them singletons. The sequencing sample was made of PBMCs. These receptors were taken from a woman between 18 and 29 years old in good health and CMV-seropositive.

This chain connects TRBV19 to TRBJ2-3; tentative D call: TRBD2 (6 bases). With 3 bases removed from V and 1 base from J, the gap between germline ends came to 14 bases. Germline V gives CDR1 LNHDA, CDR2 SQIVND (reference sequence). The CDR3 covers 16 residues. Written as DNA, the CDR3 is TGTGCCAGTAGTATTAGCGGCAGGGCTGGCACAGATACGCAGTATTTT. Residues: CASSISGRAGTDTQYF.

The V gene is TRBV6-1, the J gene TRBJ1-1, with 11 nucleotides matching TRBD1. Trimming took 3 bases from V and 5 from J; bases not matched to a gene: 5. Germline CDR1 and CDR2: MNHNS and SASEGT. This CDR3 spans 15 amino acids. DNA of the CDR3: TGTGCCAGCAGTGAGTTAGGGACAGGGGGGACTGAAGCTTTCTTT. It specifies CASSELGTGGTEAFF.

This clone was seen once. The rearrangement joins TRBV7-2 to TRBJ2-7, with a tentative D call TRBD1 (5 bases). The CDR3 has 16 residues. Germline values: CDR1 SGHTA, CDR2 FQGNSA. V lost 1 base to trimming and J lost 2 bases, with 15 bases between them. CDR3 in amino acids: CASSLGQWKVTYEQYF. CDR3 DNA sequence: TGTGCCAGCAGCTTAGGACAGTGGAAGGTAACCTACGAGCAGTACTTC.

The chain is built from TRBV23-1 and TRBJ1-1, with D possibly matching TRBD1 (6 bases). TRBV23-1 is sorted into the ORF group, with uncertain function. V shed 1 base and J shed 1 base, with 19 bases lying between them. The CDR3 runs to 18 residues. In DNA, the CDR3 is TGCGCCAGCAGTCAATGTGGGCCCGACAGGTTCCCGAACACTGAAGCTTTCTTT. Its translation: CASSQCGPDRFPNTEAFF.

V and J are TRBV19 and TRBJ2-6; TRBD1 is a possible D gene (7 bases). The CDR3 has 16 amino acids. Germline CDR1 is LNHDA and CDR2 is SQIVND (reference sequence). V dropped 9 bases and J dropped 4 bases, with 19 bases sitting between them. CDR3 sequence: CASRGQGGFGANVLTF. DNA of the CDR3: TGTGCCAGCCGGGGGCAGGGGGGCTTCGGGGCCAACGTCCTGACTTTC.

The chain has TRBV5-1 and TRBJ1-1; D might be TRBD1 (6 bases). This CDR3 is 15 amino acids long. Per the germline V gene, CDR1 is SGHRS and CDR2 is YFSETQ. The V and J ends lost 2 bases and 2 bases respectively, with 13 bases between them. CDR3 amino acids: CASSFFPGVNTEAFF. CDR3 DNA sequence: TGCGCCAGCAGCTTCTTTCCAGGGGTAAACACTGAAGCTTTCTTT.

CDR3 nucleotide sequence: TGTGCCAGCAGTGCCGACTTTGAGGAAGAGACCCAGTACTTC. Its protein is CASSADFEEETQYF. The rearrangement joins TRBV6-5 to TRBJ2-5; D is unclear. The CDR3 consists of 14 residues. Trimming stripped 5 bases from V and 3 bases from J, with 13 bases between. Looked up from germline, CDR1 is MNHEY and CDR2 is SVGAGI.

Points on this clone: One junction end disagrees with the germline gene, perhaps due to a read error. The chain employs TRBV5-1 and TRBJ1-2; perhaps TRBD1 as D (6 bases). CDR1 is SGHRS and CDR2 is YFSETQ in the germline V gene. The CDR3 spans 15 residues. The DNA of the CDR3 is TGCGCCAACAGCTCCTATGTGGGGGCAGACTATGGCTACACCTTC. The encoded protein is CANSSYVGADYGYTF.

This clone was recorded only once. This chain links TRBV7-9 with TRBJ1-1; tentative D call: TRBD1 (5 bases). Germline values: CDR1 SEHNR, CDR2 FQNEAQ (reference sequence). The CDR3 is made up of 16 amino acids. Trimming shortened V by 1 base and J by 4 bases, and 16 bases separated the two germline ends. The CDR3 nucleotides are TGTGCCAGCAGCTTAGTCTTAGGAACGGGGGGCACTGAAGCTTTCTTT. It codes for CASSLVLGTGGTEAFF.

J is TRBJ2-5 and V is TRBV5-6; D might be TRBD1 (6 bases). Trimming took off 3 bases at V and 4 bases at J, with 16 bases between the two ends. CDR1 is SGHDT and CDR2 is YYEEEE in the germline V gene. The length of the CDR3 is 15 residues. CDR3 sequence reads: CASSWRSGGGETQYF. The CDR3 DNA reads as TGTGCCAGCAGCTGGCGGAGTGGGGGCGGAGAGACCCAGTACTTC.

This chain connects TRBV7-2 to TRBJ2-3, with D uncertain. Germline CDR1 and CDR2: SGHTA and FQGNSA. There are 16 residues in the CDR3. V lost 5 bases, J lost 6 bases, and 21 bases lay in between. CDR3 nucleotides: TGTGCCAGCAGCCGAGGATTAGTTCCCGCTGCGGATACGCAGTATTTT. It encodes CASSRGLVPAADTQYF.

V usage is TRBV19 and J usage is TRBJ1-1; D unclear. Trimming took off 7 bases at V and 2 bases at J, with 14 bases between the two ends. This CDR3 region has 14 residues. Per the germline V gene, CDR1 is LNHDA and CDR2 is SQIVND (reference sequence). For the CDR3, the DNA is TGTGCCAGTACCATCGGGCGGACTAACACTGAAGCTTTCTTT. Amino acids: CASTIGRTNTEAFF.

The V and J genes are TRBV30 and TRBJ2-3, with 15 bases aligning to TRBD2. The CDR3 runs to 16 residues. Per germline, CDR1 GTSNPN and CDR2 SVGIG (reference sequence). After removal of 2 bases from V and 3 bases from J, the junction contained 3 bases not matched to a gene. This CDR3 is CAWSFGLAGGTDTQYF. The CDR3 DNA reads TGTGCCTGGAGTTTTGGACTAGCGGGGGGGACAGATACGCAGTATTTT.

The chain carries TRBV27 and TRBJ2-7; TRBD2 matches 8 bases. The V and J ends lost 5 bases and 1 base, in that order; junction bases with no gene match: 7. The length of the CDR3 is 15 residues. The germline V gene has CDR1 MNHEY and CDR2 SMNVEV (reference sequence). The CDR3 bases are TGTGCCAGCAGTCCCGGGGGGGAACGATCCTACGAGCAGTACTTC. Its protein is CASSPGGERSYEQYF.

The V call is TRBV6-6, the J call TRBJ1-5; D unclear. Germline CDR1 is MNHNY and CDR2 is SVGAGI (reference sequence). The CDR3 totals 14 residues. Trimming took 5 bases from V and 4 from J, leaving 12 bases between them. The CDR3 bases are TGTGCCAGCAGTCCCCGCACGGGAAATCAGCCCCAGCATTTT. Translated, it gives CASSPRTGNQPQHF.

The V gene is TRBV5-1, the J gene TRBJ2-7, with a weak D call TRBD1 (6 bases). Trimming shortened V by 3 bases and J by 4 bases, and 11 bases separated the two germline ends. The CDR3 length is 13 residues. Germline V gives CDR1 SGHRS, CDR2 YFSETQ. The CDR3 sequence is CASSWDTLYEQYF. As DNA, the CDR3 is TGCGCCAGCAGCTGGGACACCCTATACGAGCAGTACTTC.

V and J are TRBV7-9 and TRBJ1-3; D is ambiguous. Between the trimmed V and J ends, which lost 5 bases and 8 bases, there was a span of 10 bases. Per germline, CDR1 SEHNR and CDR2 FQNEAQ (reference sequence). The CDR3 is 12 residues long. The CDR3 reads CASSHARDTIYF. CDR3 in DNA: TGTGCCAGCAGCCATGCACGGGACACCATATATTTT.

The chain's CDR3 is CASTPGGGNNEQFF. CDR3 in DNA: TGTGCCAGCACCCCAGGTGGAGGGAATAATGAGCAGTTCTTC. V gene TRBV6-5 combines with J gene TRBJ2-1; tentatively, D is TRBD2 (6 bases). The length of the CDR3 is 14 residues. Trimming stripped 7 bases from V and 7 bases from J, with 17 bases between. Germline assignment: CDR1 MNHEY and CDR2 SVGAGI.

The chain is built from TRBV4-3 and TRBJ2-2; D gene ambiguous. Germline V gene lookup returns CDR1 LGHNA and CDR2 YSLEER. The CDR3 runs 15 residues. Between the trimmed V and J ends, which lost 0 bases and 4 bases, there was a span of 9 bases. DNA of the CDR3: TGCGCCAGCAGCCAAGATAATTGGGCCACCGGGGAGCTGTTTTTT. This encodes CASSQDNWATGELFF.

The V gene is TRBV5-6, the J gene TRBJ2-1; 8 nucleotides agree with TRBD1. The CDR3 has 14 residues. Germline V lookup: CDR1 SGHDT, CDR2 YYEEEE. The ends lost 2 bases at V and 7 bases at J; junction bases unmatched: 5. CDR3 amino acids: CASSFGQGRNEQFF. In DNA, the CDR3 is TGTGCCAGCAGCTTCGGACAGGGTCGGAATGAGCAGTTCTTC.

The gene calls are TRBV7-2 and TRBJ1-5; TRBD1 matches 7 bases. This CDR3 has 14 amino acids. The ends lost 2 bases at V and 5 bases at J; junction bases unmatched: 3. Germline V CDR1 and CDR2: SGHTA, FQGNSA. The CDR3 DNA is TGTGCCAGCAGCTTAAGGGGGCTCGATCAGCCCCAGCATTTT. Protein: CASSLRGLDQPQHF. Based on the CDR3 plus reference TRBV7-2 and TRBJ1-5, the full variable domain is GAGVSQSPSNKVTEKGKDVELRCDPISGHTALYWYRQSLGQGLEFLIYFQGNSAPDKSGLPSDRFSAERTGGSVSTLTIQRTQQEDSAVYLCASSLRGLDQPQHFGDGTRLSIL.

V usage is TRBV9 and J usage is TRBJ2-3; 13 bases are a match to TRBD2. In germline, CDR1 is SGDLS, CDR2 YYNGEE. V dropped 3 bases and J dropped 4; count of bases not matched to a gene: 5. The length of the CDR3 is 16 residues. CDR3 DNA: TGTGCCAGCAGCGCCGGGACTAGCGGGGTCGCAGATACGCAGTATTTT. This sequence encodes CASSAGTSGVADTQYF.

V usage is TRBV13 and J usage is TRBJ2-3, with unresolved D. Germline CDR1 is PRHDT and CDR2 is FYEKMQ (reference sequence). The CDR3 loop spans 12 amino acids. V lost 5 bases, J lost 3 bases, and 6 bases lay in between. CDR3 protein: CASSVGTDTQYF. For the CDR3, the DNA is TGTGCCAGCAGCGTCGGGACAGATACGCAGTATTTT. Full variable domain (outside the CDR3, taken from reference TRBV13 and TRBJ2-3): AAGVIQSPRHLIKEKRETATLKCYPIPRHDTVYWYQQGPGQDPQFLISFYEKMQSDKGSIPDRFSAQQFSDYHSELNMSSLELGDSALYFCASSVGTDTQYFGPGTRLTVL.

The chain uses TRBV6-5 and TRBJ1-1; D unresolved. CDR3 size: 14 residues. Germline V CDR1 and CDR2: MNHEY, SVGAGI. V was shortened by 2 bases and J by 0 bases, with 7 bases between the two germline ends. Here the CDR3 reads CASSYISMNTEAFF. The CDR3 DNA reads as TGTGCCAGCAGTTACATCAGTATGAACACTGAAGCTTTCTTT.

This clone was counted once. The genes are TRBV27 and TRBJ1-1, with D perhaps matching TRBD1 (5 bases). Looked up from germline, CDR1 is MNHEY and CDR2 is SMNVEV (reference sequence). V lost 6 bases to trimming and J lost 7 bases, with 18 bases between them. CDR3 length: 14 residues. CDR3 amino acids: CASRRVQGASEAFF. CDR3 bases: TGTGCCAGCAGAAGAGTGCAGGGTGCGAGTGAAGCTTTCTTT.

V and J are TRBV30 and TRBJ2-7, with D maybe TRBD1 (6 bases). Germline V gives CDR1 GTSNPN, CDR2 SVGIG (reference sequence). This CDR3 region has 15 residues. V dropped 2 bases and J dropped 6 bases, with 20 bases sitting between them. CDR3 residues: CAWSLMGASFVEQYF. The CDR3 nucleotides are TGTGCCTGGAGTTTAATGGGGGCTAGCTTCGTCGAGCAGTACTTC.

This chain links TRBV27 with TRBJ2-3; 8 bases align to TRBD2. Germline CDR1 reads MNHEY; CDR2 reads SMNVEV (reference sequence). This CDR3 has 13 residues. V trimming: 6 bases; J trimming: 7 bases; junction bases outside the gene matches: 6. CDR3 DNA sequence: TGTGCCAGCAGCGGGGGGGGCCTCTATACGCAGTATTTT. Its translation is CASSGGGLYTQYF.

The gene calls are TRBV28 and TRBJ1-3; possible D gene TRBD1, 5 bases. V was trimmed by 6 bases and J by 4 bases, leaving 13 bases between them. The length of the CDR3 is 14 residues. The germline gives CDR1 MDHEN, CDR2 SYDVKM. The CDR3 reads CASRRPGGGNTIYF. CDR3 in DNA: TGTGCCAGCAGGCGCCCGGGGGGGGGAAACACCATATATTTT.

The chain joins TRBV28 to TRBJ2-4; 11 bases are shared with TRBD2. Germline V CDR1 and CDR2: MDHEN, SYDVKM. CDR3 length: 17 residues. V was pared by 7 bases and J by 2 bases, with 10 bases of the junction left unmatched. The CDR3 sequence is CASTPLGLADSKNIQYF. The CDR3 coding sequence is TGTGCCAGCACCCCCCTGGGACTAGCGGACTCCAAAAACATTCAGTACTTC.